What follows are 10 T cell receptor beta chains derived from one specimen sequenced in a study of CD8 T cells in cerebrospinal fluid in Alzheimer's disease. TCRdb reanalyzed the 10x single-cell sequencing reads and collapses them to one entry per CDR3 protein, without DNA. Here the sample table reports over a thousand distinct CDR3 sequences. The sequenced sample was cerebrospinal fluid. The receptors here all came from a human donor in good health.

This clonotype is classed as medium-sized by frequency. The chain joins TRBV6-5 to TRBJ2-7. The CDR3 sequence is 14 residues long. Germline CDR1 MNHEY, CDR2 SVGAGI. CDR3 loop: CASSYQQNAYEQYF.

This clonotype registers medium-sized by frequency. The chain has TRBV4-2 and TRBJ2-1. Germline values: CDR1 LGHNA, CDR2 YNFKEQ. CDR3 size: 16 residues. CDR3 sequence reads: CASSQEWGSSYNEQFF.

This clonotype is medium-sized by frequency. The CDR3 sequence is CASSGPQRHTDTQYF. The chain is built from TRBV2 and TRBJ2-3; without DNA, the TCRdb call of TRBD2 cannot be checked. There are 15 residues in the CDR3. Looked up from germline, CDR1 is SNHLY and CDR2 is FYNNEI.

Its frequency marks this clonotype as medium-sized. This sequence joins TRBV12-5 and TRBJ1-1; the D call of TRBD1 rests on TCRdb alone, since no DNA is present to check it. CDR1 LGHNT and CDR2 FRNRAP come from the germline V gene. The CDR3 spans 17 residues. CDR3 residues: CASGLGGQGPLNTEAFF. Filled out from reference TRBV12-5 and TRBJ1-1, the complete variable domain reads DARVTQTPRHKVTEMGQEVTMRCQPILGHNTVFWYRQTMMQGLELLAYFRNRAPLDDSGMPKDRFSAEMPDATLATLKIQPSEPRDSAVYFCASGLGGQGPLNTEAFFGQGTRLTVV.

This clonotype is deemed medium-sized by its frequency. The chain has TRBV10-3 and TRBJ2-6; TCRdb's assignment of TRBD1 cannot be checked, as there is no DNA. Germline values: CDR1 ENHRY, CDR2 SYGVKD. The CDR3 spans 16 residues. CDR3 amino acids: CAIRPGTGTGANVLTF.

Its frequency marks this clonotype as medium-sized. The chain is built from TRBV28 and TRBJ2-3; the TCRdb call, TRBD2, lacks DNA for checking. The CDR3 sequence is 14 residues long. CDR1 is MDHEN and CDR2 is SYDVKM in the germline V gene. CDR3 sequence: CASRGAGGTDTQYF.

Judged by frequency, this clonotype is medium-sized (0.01 to 0.1%). This rearrangement joins TRBV19 to TRBJ2-1; the TCRdb D gene call, TRBD2, has no DNA to confirm it. Germline V CDR1 and CDR2: LNHDA, SQIVND (reference sequence). The CDR3 runs to 12 residues. The CDR3 is CASSIEPSRPFF.

This clonotype ranks as medium-sized in terms of frequency. The chain combines TRBV5-1 with TRBJ2-5; the TRBD2 assignment by TCRdb is unverifiable without DNA. CDR1 is SGHRS, CDR2 YFSETQ, per germline. This CDR3 region has 14 residues. The CDR3 reads CASSLGATQETQYF.

This clonotype is medium-sized (0.01 to 0.1%) by frequency. The chain couples TRBV5-6 to TRBJ1-1. Germline CDR1 SGHDT, CDR2 YYEEEE. The CDR3 loop spans 15 amino acids. CDR3 in amino acids: CASRGRAAQNTEAFF.

By frequency, this clonotype registers medium-sized. The chain is built from TRBV27 and TRBJ1-6. Germline CDR1 MNHEY, CDR2 SMNVEV (reference sequence). The CDR3 totals 16 residues. CDR3 region: CASSFRPKLGNSPLHF.